These T cell receptor beta chains were read from a single sample in a study of cytomegalovirus exposure and HLA in healthy donors. Clones were read by immunoSEQ multiplex PCR, and TCRdb kept only the in-frame ones, dropping some. The sample holds tens of thousands of clones, just under 95% seen once. Sequencing used PBMCs. The source is a man aged 18 to 29 in good health and CMV-seronegative. Both conserved end residues are part of each CDR3. The D gene is left open where the match is weak. Size values are once, few and many counts, or a class for expanded clones, and some rows have none.

V gene	J gene	clone size	D gene	CDR3 DNA	CDR3 protein
TRBV2	TRBJ2-7	once	-	TGTGCCAGCAGTGTAAGTCAGGAGCAGTACTTC	CASSVSQEQYF
TRBV5-1	TRBJ2-3	-	-	TGCGCCAGCAGCCCGCAAGACGGGGGCACAGATACGCAGTATTTT	CASSPQDGGTDTQYF
TRBV6-1	TRBJ1-1	-	-	TGTGCCGGAGTACAAGGCCCGAACACTGAAGCTTTCTTT	CAGVQGPNTEAFF
TRBV11-3	TRBJ1-1	-	TRBD1	TGTGCCAGCAGCTCACAAACAGGGGTTGGCACTGAAGCTTTCTTT	CASSSQTGVGTEAFF
TRBV11-3	TRBJ1-2	once	-	TGTGCCAGCAGCCCCGTGGAGGGAGGGTCCTATGGCTACACCTTC	CASSPVEGGSYGYTF
TRBV5-1	TRBJ1-1	once	TRBD1	TGCGCCAGCAGCTTGTATCTGGGACAGCCCCAGGGAGCTTTCTTT	CASSLYLGQPQGAFF
TRBV6-5	TRBJ2-7	-	TRBD2	TGTGCCAGCGGGCAGCGGGGGCCCGGGGAGCAGTACTTC	CASGQRGPGEQYF
TRBV27	TRBJ2-3	-	TRBD1	TGTGCCAGCAGTTTAGAGGGAGGGACAGGGTCAGTTACAGATACGCAGTATTTT	CASSLEGGTGSVTDTQYF
TRBV30	TRBJ2-1	-	TRBD2	TGTGCCTATGGGGGGGACCCCAGCTCCTACAATGAGCAGTTCTTC	CAYGGDPSSYNEQFF
TRBV4-1	TRBJ2-3	-	-	TGCGCCAGCAGCCAAGATGCGAACCTACGCACAGATACGCAGTATTTT	CASSQDANLRTDTQYF
TRBV5-1	TRBJ2-3	-	-	TGCGCCAGCAGCTTGGCCTATACGCAGTATTTT	CASSLAYTQYF
TRBV7-6	TRBJ1-3	-	TRBD1	TGTGCCAGCAGCTTAGATCAGGGGGCGACTGGAAACACCATATATTTT	CASSLDQGATGNTIYF
TRBV4-3	TRBJ1-1	once	-	TGCGCCAGCAGCCAAGACCCGGGGTCCGTGTACACTGAAGCTTTCTTT	CASSQDPGSVYTEAFF
TRBV7-2	TRBJ2-7	-	TRBD2	TGTGCCAGCAGGACTAGCGGGGGATCCTACGAGCAGTACTTC	CASRTSGGSYEQYF
TRBV7-2	TRBJ2-7	-	-	TGTGCCAGCAGCATCGCCTACGAGCAGTACTTC	CASSIAYEQYF
TRBV4-1	TRBJ1-1	-	-	TGCGCCAGCAGCCAGTTCGGGACACCGAACACTGAAGCTTTCTTT	CASSQFGTPNTEAFF